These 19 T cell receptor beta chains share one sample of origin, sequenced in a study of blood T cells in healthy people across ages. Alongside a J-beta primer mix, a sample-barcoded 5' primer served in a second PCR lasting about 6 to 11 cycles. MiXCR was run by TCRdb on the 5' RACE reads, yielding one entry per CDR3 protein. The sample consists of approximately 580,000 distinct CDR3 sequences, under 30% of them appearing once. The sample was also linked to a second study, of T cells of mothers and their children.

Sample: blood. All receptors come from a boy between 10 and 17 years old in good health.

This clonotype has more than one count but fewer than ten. CDR3 amino acids: CASSLRHYGYTF. The CDR3 nucleotides are TGTGCCAGCAGCCTCAGGCACTATGGCTACACCTTC. This sequence joins TRBV3-1 and TRBJ1-2; the D is unclear. Germline V gives CDR1 LGHDT, CDR2 YNNKEL (reference sequence). V lost 4 bases and J 3 bases, leaving 6 bases between the germline ends. The length of the CDR3 is 12 residues.

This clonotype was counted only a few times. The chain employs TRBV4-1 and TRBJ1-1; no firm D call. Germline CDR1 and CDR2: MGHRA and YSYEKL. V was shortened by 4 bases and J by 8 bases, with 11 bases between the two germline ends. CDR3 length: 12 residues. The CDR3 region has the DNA TGCGCCAGCAGCCGCCCGGGGTTCGAAGCTTTCTTT. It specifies CASSRPGFEAFF.

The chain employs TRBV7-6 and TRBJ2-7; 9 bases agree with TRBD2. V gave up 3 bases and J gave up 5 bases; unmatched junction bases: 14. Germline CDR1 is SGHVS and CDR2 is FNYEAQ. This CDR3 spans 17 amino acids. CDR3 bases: TGTGCCAGCAGCTTTTGGGCGAGCGGGGGGCTATACAACGAGCAGTACTTC. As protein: CASSFWASGGLYNEQYF.

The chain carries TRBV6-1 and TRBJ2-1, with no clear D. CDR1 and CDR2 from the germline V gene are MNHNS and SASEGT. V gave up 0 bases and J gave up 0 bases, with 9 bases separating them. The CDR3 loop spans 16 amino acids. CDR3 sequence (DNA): TGTGCCAGCAGTGAAGCGCGGCCCAGCTCCTACAATGAGCAGTTCTTC. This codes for CASSEARPSSYNEQFF.

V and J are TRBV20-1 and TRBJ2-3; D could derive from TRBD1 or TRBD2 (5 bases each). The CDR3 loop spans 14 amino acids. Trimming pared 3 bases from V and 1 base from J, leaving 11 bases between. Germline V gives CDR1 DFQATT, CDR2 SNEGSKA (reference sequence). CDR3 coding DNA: TGCAGTGCTAGTTTCCGGGGCCGCACAGATACGCAGTATTTT. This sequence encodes CSASFRGRTDTQYF.

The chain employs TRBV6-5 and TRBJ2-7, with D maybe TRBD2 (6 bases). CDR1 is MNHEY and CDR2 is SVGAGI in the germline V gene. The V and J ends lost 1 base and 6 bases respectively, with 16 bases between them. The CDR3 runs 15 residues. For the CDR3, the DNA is TGTGCCAGCAGTTACTTTGCGGGATCTCGGTCCGAGCAGTACTTC. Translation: CASSYFAGSRSEQYF.

For the CDR3, the DNA is TGTGCCACCAGCATCCCGGGACAGGGCTACACCTTC. Protein: CATSIPGQGYTF. J is TRBJ1-2 and V is TRBV15; 7 positions match TRBD1. Germline-derived CDR1 and CDR2 are LNHNV and YYDKDF (reference sequence). Losses at the gene ends were 4 bases for V and 8 bases for J; bases not matched to a gene: 4. There are 12 residues in the CDR3. The entire variable domain, with the rest obtained from reference TRBV15 and TRBJ1-2, is as follows: DAMVIQNPRYQVTQFGKPVTLSCSQTLNHNVMYWYQQKSSQAPKLLFHYYDKDFNNEADTPDNFQSRRPNTSFCFLDIRSPGLGDTAMYLCATSIPGQGYTFGSGTRLTVV.

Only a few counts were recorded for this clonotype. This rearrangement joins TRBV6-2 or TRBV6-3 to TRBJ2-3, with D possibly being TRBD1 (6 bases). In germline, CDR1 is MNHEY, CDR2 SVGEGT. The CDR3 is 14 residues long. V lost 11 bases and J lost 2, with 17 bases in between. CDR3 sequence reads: CAGKGQLYTDTQYF. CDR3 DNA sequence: TGTGCCGGAAAAGGACAGCTTTACACAGATACGCAGTATTTT.

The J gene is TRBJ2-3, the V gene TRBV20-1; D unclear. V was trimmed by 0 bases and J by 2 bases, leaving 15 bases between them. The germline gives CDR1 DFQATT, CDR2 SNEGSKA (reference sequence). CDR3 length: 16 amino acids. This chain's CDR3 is CSARDPRQSPTDTQYF. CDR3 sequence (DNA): TGCAGTGCTAGAGATCCCAGACAAAGCCCCACAGATACGCAGTATTTT.

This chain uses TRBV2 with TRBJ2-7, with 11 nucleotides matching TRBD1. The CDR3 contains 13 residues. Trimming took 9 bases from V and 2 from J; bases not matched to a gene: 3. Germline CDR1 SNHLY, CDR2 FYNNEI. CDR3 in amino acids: CARGQGETYEQYF. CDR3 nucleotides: TGTGCCAGGGGACAGGGGGAGACCTACGAGCAGTACTTC.

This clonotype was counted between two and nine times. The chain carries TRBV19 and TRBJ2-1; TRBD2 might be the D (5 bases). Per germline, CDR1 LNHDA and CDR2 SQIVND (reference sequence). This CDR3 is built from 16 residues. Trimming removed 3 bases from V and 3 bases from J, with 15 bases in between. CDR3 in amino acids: CASSMIGGPDYNEQFF. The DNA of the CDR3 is TGTGCCAGTAGTATGATCGGAGGCCCAGACTACAATGAGCAGTTCTTC. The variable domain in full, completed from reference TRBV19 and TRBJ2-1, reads DGGITQSPKYLFRKEGQNVTLSCEQNLNHDAMYWYRQDPGQGLRLIYYSQIVNDFQKGDIAEGYSVSREKKESFPLTVTSAQKNPTAFYLCASSMIGGPDYNEQFFGPGTRLTVL.

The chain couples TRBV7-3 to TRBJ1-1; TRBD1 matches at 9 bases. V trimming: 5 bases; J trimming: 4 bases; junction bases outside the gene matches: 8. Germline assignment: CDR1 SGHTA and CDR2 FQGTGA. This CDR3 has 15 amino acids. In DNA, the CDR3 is TGTGCCAGCAGCGTCACAGGGGGCGAAAGCACTGAAGCTTTCTTT. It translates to CASSVTGGESTEAFF.

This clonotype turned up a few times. CDR3 sequence (DNA): TGCGCCAGCAGCCCGGACCTCCTTGGCGAGCAGTACTTC. This gives the protein CASSPDLLGEQYF. The chain recombines TRBV5-1 with TRBJ2-7; D is unclear. The CDR3 spans 13 residues. Germline V gene data show CDR1 as SGHRS and CDR2 as YFSETQ. Trimming removed 4 bases at V and 6 bases at J, with 14 bases between.

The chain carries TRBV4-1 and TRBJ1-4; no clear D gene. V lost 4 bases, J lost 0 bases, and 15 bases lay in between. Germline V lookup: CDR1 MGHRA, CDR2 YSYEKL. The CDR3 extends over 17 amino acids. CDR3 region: CASSLQPPWATNEKLFF. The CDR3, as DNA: TGCGCCAGCAGCCTGCAGCCCCCCTGGGCAACTAATGAAAAACTGTTTTTT.

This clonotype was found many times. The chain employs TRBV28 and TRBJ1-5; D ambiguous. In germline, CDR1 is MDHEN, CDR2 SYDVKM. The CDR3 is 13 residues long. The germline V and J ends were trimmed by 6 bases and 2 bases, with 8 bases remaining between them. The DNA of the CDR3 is TGTGCCAGCAGGGATTCGGGCAATCAGCCCCAGCATTTT. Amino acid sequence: CASRDSGNQPQHF.

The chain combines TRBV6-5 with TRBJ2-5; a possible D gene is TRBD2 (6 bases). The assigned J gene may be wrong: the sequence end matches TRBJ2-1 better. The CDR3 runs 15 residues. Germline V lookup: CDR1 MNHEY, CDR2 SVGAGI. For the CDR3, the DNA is TGTGCCAGCAGTTACGGGCGGGGAGCAAACAATGAGCAGTTCTTC. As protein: CASSYGRGANNEQFF.

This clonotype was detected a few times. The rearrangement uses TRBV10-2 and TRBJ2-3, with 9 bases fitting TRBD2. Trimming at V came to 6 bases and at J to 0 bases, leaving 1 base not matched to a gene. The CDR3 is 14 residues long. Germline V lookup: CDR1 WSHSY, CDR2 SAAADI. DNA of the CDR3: TGCGCCAGCAGGCGGGGGGGCAGCACAGATACGCAGTATTTT. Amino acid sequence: CASRRGGSTDTQYF.

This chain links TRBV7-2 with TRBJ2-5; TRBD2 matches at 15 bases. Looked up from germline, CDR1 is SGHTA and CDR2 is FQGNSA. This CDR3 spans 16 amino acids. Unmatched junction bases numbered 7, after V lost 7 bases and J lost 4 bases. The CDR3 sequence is CASKRTSGGAAETQYF. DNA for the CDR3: TGTGCCAGCAAAAGGACTAGCGGGGGGGCAGCAGAGACCCAGTACTTC. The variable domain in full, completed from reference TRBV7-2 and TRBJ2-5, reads GAGVSQSPSNKVTEKGKDVELRCDPISGHTALYWYRQSLGQGLEFLIYFQGNSAPDKSGLPSDRFSAERTGGSVSTLTIQRTQQEDSAVYLCASKRTSGGAAETQYFGPGTRLLVL.

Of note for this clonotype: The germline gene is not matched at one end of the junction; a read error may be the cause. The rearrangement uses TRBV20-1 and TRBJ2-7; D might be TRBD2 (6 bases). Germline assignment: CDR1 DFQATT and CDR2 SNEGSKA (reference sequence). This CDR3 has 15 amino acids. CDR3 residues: CSASFHGTMDYAQYF. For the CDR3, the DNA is TGCAGTGCTAGTTTTCACGGAACGATGGACTACGCGCAGTACTTC.